This entry lists 6 T cell receptor beta chains sequenced from one sample in a study of Ad26.COV2.S vaccination and SARS-CoV-2 variants. Treatment: roughly 19 received Ad26.COV2.S at low or high dose, single or two shots; 5 received placebo; per-sample allocation not given. Material that was analyzed had been drawn on day 63 after the first vaccine or placebo injection. Using immunoSEQ multiplex PCR, the repertoire was profiled, and TCRdb retains in-frame clones only, with some absent. The table lists 300,000 to 350,000 clones, about nine tenths of them singletons. The starting material was peripheral blood, obtained in a trial of Ad26.COV2.S vaccine versus placebo. These receptors all come from a person between 18 and 65 years old who received the Ad26.COV2.S COVID-19 vaccine or a placebo.

The chain employs TRBV29-1 and TRBJ1-4; possibly TRBD1 for D (6 bases). The V end was cut by 7 bases, the J end by 1 base, with 25 bases between. This CDR3 is 18 amino acids long. CDR1 is SQVTM, CDR2 ANQGSEA, per germline. CDR3 in amino acids: CSAMTEDRPLGTNEKLFF. CDR3 nucleotide sequence: TGCAGCGCGATGACCGAGGACAGACCCTTGGGAACTAATGAAAAACTGTTTTTT.

The CDR3 loop reads CASSMTSGRLMGTDTQYF. The DNA for the CDR3 is TGTGCCAGCAGCATGACTAGCGGGAGGCTTATGGGGACAGATACGCAGTATTTT. The chain couples TRBV7-3 to TRBJ2-3, with 13 nucleotides matching TRBD2. This CDR3 contains 18 residues. V was clipped by 5 bases and J by 3 bases; unmatched bases: 11. Germline V gene data show CDR1 as SGHTA and CDR2 as FQGTGA.

V is TRBV27 and J is TRBJ1-2; TRBD1 might be the D (6 bases). The CDR3 has 12 amino acids. Germline CDR1 and CDR2: MNHEY and SMNVEV (reference sequence). V was cut by 6 bases and J by 6 bases, with 11 bases left in between. The chain's CDR3 is CASRQGDDGYTF. The CDR3 DNA reads as TGTGCCAGCAGACAGGGTGACGATGGCTACACCTTC.

This clone was counted a few times. The chain has TRBV5-1 and TRBJ1-2; 8 bases map to TRBD1. The CDR3 length is 14 residues. V shed 4 bases and J 0 bases; nucleotides not matched to a gene: 2. Looked up from germline, CDR1 is SGHRS and CDR2 is YFSETQ. The CDR3 DNA sequence: TGCGCCAGCAGCACACAGGGGGCTAACTATGGCTACACCTTC. It is translated as CASSTQGANYGYTF.

The chain has TRBV11-3 and TRBJ2-7; D not certain. Germline assignment: CDR1 SGHNT and CDR2 YENEEA. Trimming took 2 bases from V and 3 from J, leaving 11 bases between them. This CDR3 contains 14 residues. As DNA, the CDR3 is TGTGCCAGCAGCTTAAATGTCGGTTACTACGAGCAGTACGTC. It specifies CASSLNVGYYEQYV.

J is TRBJ2-1 and V is TRBV3-1 (or the pseudogene TRBV3-2); D gene ambiguous. The germline V gene has CDR1 LGHDT and CDR2 YNNKEL (reference sequence). The CDR3 loop spans 12 amino acids. Trimming left V 2 bases short and J 9 bases short, with 8 bases between. CDR3 nucleotide sequence: TGTGCCAGCAGCCAAAACATCGGTGAGCAGTTCTTC. The encoded protein is CASSQNIGEQFF.